What follows is one T cell receptor beta chain and its context. Per the original data handling: Reference gene primer amplification gave nucleated cell count estimates. Generated by immunoSEQ multiplex PCR, the TCRdb table keeps only in-frame clones and is missing some. D and trimming come from the DNA, and the V and J calls and clone size come from that table. Counted here are 40,000 to 55,000 clones, around nine tenths occurring once; the ten biggest clones make up roughly an eighth. The data were obtained in a study of blood T cell repertoires in COVID-19. On the study more broadly: Acute and convalescent COVID-19 specimens originated in the United States, Italy and Spain. T cells, B-cell-depleted T cells, or PBMCs supplied cDNA or gDNA.

Germline-derived CDR1 and CDR2 are MNHEY and SVGAGI. V was trimmed by 8 bases and J by 4 bases, leaving 14 bases between them. The CDR3 extends over 13 amino acids. The material sequenced was peripheral blood. This chain connects TRBV6-5 to TRBJ1-2; a weak D match, TRBD1 (5 bases). The TCR sequence derives from a human donor in a cohort sampled during active COVID-19. The CDR3, as DNA: TGTGCCAGCTGGCAGGGAAGTTCCTATGGCTACACCTTC. This codes for CASWQGSSYGYTF.